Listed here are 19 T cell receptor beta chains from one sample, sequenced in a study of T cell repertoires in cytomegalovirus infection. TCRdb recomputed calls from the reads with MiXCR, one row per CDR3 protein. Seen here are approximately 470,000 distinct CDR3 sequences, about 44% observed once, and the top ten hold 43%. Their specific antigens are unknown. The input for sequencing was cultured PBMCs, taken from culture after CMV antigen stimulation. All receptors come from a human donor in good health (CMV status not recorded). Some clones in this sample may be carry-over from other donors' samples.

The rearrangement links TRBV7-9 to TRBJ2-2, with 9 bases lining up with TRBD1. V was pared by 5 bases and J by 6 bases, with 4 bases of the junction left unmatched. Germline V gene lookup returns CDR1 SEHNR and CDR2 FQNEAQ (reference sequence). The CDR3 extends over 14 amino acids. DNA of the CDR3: TGTGCCAGCAGCCTCGGGACAGGGTCCGGGGAGCTGTTTTTT. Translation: CASSLGTGSGELFF.

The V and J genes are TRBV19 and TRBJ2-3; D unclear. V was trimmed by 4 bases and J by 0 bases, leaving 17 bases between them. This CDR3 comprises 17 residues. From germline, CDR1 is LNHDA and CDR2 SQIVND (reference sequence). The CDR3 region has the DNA TGTGCCAGTAGTAGGATCGTAGGTGTCTACAGCACAGATACGCAGTATTTT. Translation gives CASSRIVGVYSTDTQYF.

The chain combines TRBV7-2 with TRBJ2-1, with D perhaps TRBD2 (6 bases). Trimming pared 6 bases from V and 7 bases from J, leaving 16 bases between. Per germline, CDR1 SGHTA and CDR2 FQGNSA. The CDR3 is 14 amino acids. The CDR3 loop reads CASSLTGTSNEQFF. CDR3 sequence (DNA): TGTGCCAGCAGTTTAACCGGGACTTCAAATGAGCAGTTCTTC.

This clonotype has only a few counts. CDR3 DNA sequence: TGTGCCAGCAGCTTAGGGGGGCGAGTTTCCGAGCAGTACTTC. Its protein product is CASSLGGRVSEQYF. The chain carries TRBV7-2 and TRBJ2-7; possibly TRBD1 for D (6 bases). The CDR3 extends over 14 amino acids. The germline gives CDR1 SGHTA, CDR2 FQGNSA. Between the trimmed V and J ends, which lost 1 base and 6 bases, there was a span of 13 bases.

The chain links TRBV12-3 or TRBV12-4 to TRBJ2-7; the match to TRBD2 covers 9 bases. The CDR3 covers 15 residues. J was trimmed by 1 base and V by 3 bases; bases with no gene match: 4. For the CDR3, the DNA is TGTGCCAGCAGTTTGCCTAGCGGGATATCCTACGAGCAGTACTTC. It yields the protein CASSLPSGISYEQYF.

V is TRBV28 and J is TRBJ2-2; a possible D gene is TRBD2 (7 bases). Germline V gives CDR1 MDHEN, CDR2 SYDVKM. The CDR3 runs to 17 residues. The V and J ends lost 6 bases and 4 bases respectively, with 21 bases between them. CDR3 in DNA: TGTGCCAGCAGCAGTGAAAGGGGGGGTAGAGGCACCGGGGAGCTGTTTTTT. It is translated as CASSSERGGRGTGELFF.

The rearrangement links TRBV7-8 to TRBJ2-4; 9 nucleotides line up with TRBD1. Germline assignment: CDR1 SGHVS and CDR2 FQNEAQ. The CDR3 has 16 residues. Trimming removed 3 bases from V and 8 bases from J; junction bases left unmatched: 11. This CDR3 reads CASSFLGQGPSDIQYF. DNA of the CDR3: TGTGCCAGCAGCTTTTTAGGACAGGGGCCCTCGGACATTCAGTACTTC.

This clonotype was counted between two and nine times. The CDR3 spells CASSKRANEQFF. The CDR3 nucleotides are TGTGCCAGCAGTAAAAGGGCAAATGAGCAGTTCTTC. The chain uses TRBV7-2 and TRBJ2-1; no clear D. V was trimmed by 6 bases and J by 7 bases, leaving 10 bases between them. CDR1 is SGHTA, CDR2 FQGNSA, per germline. The CDR3 contains 12 residues.

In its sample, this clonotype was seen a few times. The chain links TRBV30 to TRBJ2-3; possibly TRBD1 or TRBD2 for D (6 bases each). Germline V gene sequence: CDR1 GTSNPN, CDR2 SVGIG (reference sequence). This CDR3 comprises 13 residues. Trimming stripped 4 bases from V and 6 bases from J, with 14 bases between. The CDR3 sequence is CAWNPGGGDTQYF. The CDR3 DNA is TGTGCCTGGAACCCAGGAGGGGGGGATACGCAGTATTTT.

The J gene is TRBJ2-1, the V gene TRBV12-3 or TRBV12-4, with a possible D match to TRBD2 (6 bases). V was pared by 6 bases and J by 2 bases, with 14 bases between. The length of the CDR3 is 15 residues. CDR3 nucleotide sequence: TGTGCCAGCAGGGCCCTAGCGACCCCCTACAATGAGCAGTTCTTC. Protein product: CASRALATPYNEQFF.

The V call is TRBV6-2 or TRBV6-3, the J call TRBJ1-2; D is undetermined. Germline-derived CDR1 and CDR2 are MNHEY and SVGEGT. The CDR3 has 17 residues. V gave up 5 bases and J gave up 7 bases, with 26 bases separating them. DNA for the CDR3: TGTGCCAGCAGTGCACCCCCCTGGCGGGGAAGTCGTCGTGGCTACACCTTC. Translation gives CASSAPPWRGSRRGYTF.

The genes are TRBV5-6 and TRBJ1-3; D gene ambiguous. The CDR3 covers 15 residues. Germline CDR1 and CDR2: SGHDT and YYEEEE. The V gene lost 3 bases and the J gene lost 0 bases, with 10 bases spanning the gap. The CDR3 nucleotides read TGTGCCAGCAGCTGGAAGGTGGCCTCTGGAAACACCATATATTTT. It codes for CASSWKVASGNTIYF.

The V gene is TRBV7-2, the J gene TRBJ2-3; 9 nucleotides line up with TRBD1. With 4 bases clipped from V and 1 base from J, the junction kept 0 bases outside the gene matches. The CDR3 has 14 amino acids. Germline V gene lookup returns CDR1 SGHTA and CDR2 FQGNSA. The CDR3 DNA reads TGTGCCAGCAGCTGGGACAGGGGCACAGATACGCAGTATTTT. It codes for CASSWDRGTDTQYF.

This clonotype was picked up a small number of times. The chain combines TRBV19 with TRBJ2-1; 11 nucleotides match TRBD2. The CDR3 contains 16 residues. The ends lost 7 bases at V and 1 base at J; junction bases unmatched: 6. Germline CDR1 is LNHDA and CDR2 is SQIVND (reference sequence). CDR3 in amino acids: CASTPLAGGSYNEQFF. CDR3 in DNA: TGTGCCAGTACCCCCCTAGCGGGAGGTTCCTACAATGAGCAGTTCTTC.

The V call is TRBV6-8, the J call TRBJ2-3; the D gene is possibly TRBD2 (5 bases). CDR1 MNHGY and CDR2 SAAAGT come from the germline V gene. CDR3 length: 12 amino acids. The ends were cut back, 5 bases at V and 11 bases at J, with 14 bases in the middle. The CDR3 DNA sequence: TGTGCCAGCAGTACCCGGTCGCGGGTGCAGTATTTT. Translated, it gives CASSTRSRVQYF.

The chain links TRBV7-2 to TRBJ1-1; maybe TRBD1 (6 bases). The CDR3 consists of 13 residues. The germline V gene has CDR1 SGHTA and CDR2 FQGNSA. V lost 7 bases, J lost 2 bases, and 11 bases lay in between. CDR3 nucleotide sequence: TGTGCCAGCACCCTACAGGGAAACACTGAAGCTTTCTTT. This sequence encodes CASTLQGNTEAFF.

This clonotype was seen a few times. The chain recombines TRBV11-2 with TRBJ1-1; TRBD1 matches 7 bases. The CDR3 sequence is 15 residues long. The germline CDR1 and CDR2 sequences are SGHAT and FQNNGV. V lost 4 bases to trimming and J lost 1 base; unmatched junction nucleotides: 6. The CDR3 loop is CASSSGQVQNTEAFF. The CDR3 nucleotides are TGTGCCAGCAGCTCCGGACAGGTTCAGAACACTGAAGCTTTCTTT.

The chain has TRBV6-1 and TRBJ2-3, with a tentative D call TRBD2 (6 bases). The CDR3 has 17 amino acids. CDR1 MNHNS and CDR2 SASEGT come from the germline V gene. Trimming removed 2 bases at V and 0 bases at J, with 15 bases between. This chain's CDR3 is CASSEISLGTSTDTQYF. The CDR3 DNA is TGTGCCAGCAGTGAAATCAGTTTGGGGACTAGCACAGATACGCAGTATTTT.

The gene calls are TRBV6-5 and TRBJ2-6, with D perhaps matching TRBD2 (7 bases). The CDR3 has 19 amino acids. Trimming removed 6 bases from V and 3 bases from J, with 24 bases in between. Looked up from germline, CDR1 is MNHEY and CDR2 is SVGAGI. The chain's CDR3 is CASSRGGGVLLYGANVLTF. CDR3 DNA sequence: TGTGCCAGCAGCCGGGGCGGGGGCGTCCTTCTTTATGGGGCCAACGTCCTGACTTTC.